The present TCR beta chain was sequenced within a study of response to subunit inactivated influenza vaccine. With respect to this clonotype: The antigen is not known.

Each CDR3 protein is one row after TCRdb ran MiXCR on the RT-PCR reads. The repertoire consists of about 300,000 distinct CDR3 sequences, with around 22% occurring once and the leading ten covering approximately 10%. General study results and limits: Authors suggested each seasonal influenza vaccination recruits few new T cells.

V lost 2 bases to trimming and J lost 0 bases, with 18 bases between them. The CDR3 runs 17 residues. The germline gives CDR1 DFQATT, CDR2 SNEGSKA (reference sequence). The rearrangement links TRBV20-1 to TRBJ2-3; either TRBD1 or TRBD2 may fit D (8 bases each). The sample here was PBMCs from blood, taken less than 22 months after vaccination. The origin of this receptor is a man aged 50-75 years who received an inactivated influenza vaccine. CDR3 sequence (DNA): TGCAGTGCTAGAAGACAGGGGCGGGGGGCTAGCACAGATACGCAGTATTTT. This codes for CSARRQGRGASTDTQYF.